The 29 T cell receptor beta chains below come from one sample, sequenced in a study of STAT3 mutations in large granular lymphocyte leukemia. Their antigen targets remain unknown. Libraries were prepared by immunoSEQ multiplex PCR; TCRdb keeps only in-frame clonotypes and omits some of them. The sample shows 2,000 to 3,000 clones, roughly nine tenths of them seen only once. Overall study findings and caveats: In T-cell large granular lymphocyte leukemia, about half of patients showed multiple immunodominant subclonotypes.

Material: peripheral blood mononuclear cells. The receptors were gathered from a woman in her 70s with T-cell large granular lymphocyte leukemia. Some clones in this sample may be carry-over from other donors' samples.

The J gene is TRBJ2-6, the V gene TRBV5-1; tentatively, D is TRBD1 or TRBD2 (6 bases each). V gave up 3 bases and J gave up 0 bases, with 13 bases separating them. Germline CDR1 reads SGHRS; CDR2 reads YFSETQ. CDR3 length: 17 residues. The CDR3: CASSSGGTSSGANVLTF. The CDR3 nucleotides are TGCGCCAGCAGCTCTGGAGGGACATCCTCTGGGGCCAACGTCCTGACTTTC.

In its sample, this clone was seen once. This rearrangement joins TRBV5-4 to TRBJ2-3; D may be TRBD1 (6 bases). Germline lookup yields CDR1 SGHNT and CDR2 YYREEE (reference sequence). The CDR3 is 14 amino acids. V shed 0 bases and J shed 4 bases, with 9 bases lying between them. CDR3 nucleotides: TGTGCCAGCAGCTTGGTTGGGGGCTCAGATACGCAGTATTTT. It yields the protein CASSLVGGSDTQYF.

J is TRBJ1-4 and V is TRBV5-1; D is uncertain. V was trimmed by 4 bases and J by 0 bases, leaving 13 bases between them. CDR1 and CDR2 from the germline V gene are SGHRS and YFSETQ. CDR3 size: 16 residues. The DNA of the CDR3 is TGCGCCAGCAGCGAGGGTCAAGTTGCAACTAATGAAAAACTGTTTTTT. It encodes CASSEGQVATNEKLFF. Looking up the rest from reference TRBV5-1 and TRBJ1-4 gives the full variable domain: KAGVTQTPRYLIKTRGQQVTLSCSPISGHRSVSWYQQTPGQGLQFLFEYFSETQRNKGNFPGRFSGRQFSNSRSEMNVSTLELGDSALYLCASSEGQVATNEKLFFGSGTQLSVL.

The chain links TRBV5-1 to TRBJ2-7, with D possibly TRBD2 on 6 matching bases. V lost 6 bases and J lost 2, with 9 bases in between. Germline CDR1 reads SGHRS; CDR2 reads YFSETQ. The CDR3 has 12 amino acids. The CDR3 here is CASKEGTYEQYF. CDR3 bases: TGCGCCAGCAAGGAGGGGACCTACGAGCAGTACTTC. The full variable domain, with the rest looked up from reference TRBV5-1 and TRBJ2-7, is KAGVTQTPRYLIKTRGQQVTLSCSPISGHRSVSWYQQTPGQGLQFLFEYFSETQRNKGNFPGRFSGRQFSNSRSEMNVSTLELGDSALYLCASKEGTYEQYFGPGTRLTVT.

This chain connects TRBV4-3 to TRBJ1-1, with a possible D match to TRBD1 (5 bases). Trimming stripped 2 bases from V and 10 bases from J, with 14 bases between. The CDR3 is made up of 13 amino acids. CDR1 is LGHNA and CDR2 is YSLEER in the germline V gene. DNA for the CDR3: TGCGCCAGCAGCCAATCCTGGACGGGGGGAGCTTTCTTT. This gives the protein CASSQSWTGGAFF.

This clone was seen more than once but under ten times. The chain combines TRBV6-5 with TRBJ1-4; 11 bases are a match to TRBD1. The CDR3 has 15 amino acids. Germline CDR1 reads MNHEY; CDR2 reads SVGAGI. Unmatched junction bases numbered 4, after V lost 2 bases and J lost 8 bases. CDR3 loop: CASSYEGQGGEKLFF. The CDR3 DNA sequence: TGTGCCAGCAGTTACGAGGGACAGGGGGGAGAAAAACTGTTTTTT.

V is TRBV5-1 and J is TRBJ2-1; TRBD1 aligns across 8 bases. The V gene end was trimmed by 4 bases and the J gene end by 2 bases; junction bases not matched to a gene: 8. This CDR3 spans 16 amino acids. The V gene's germline CDR1 is SGHRS and CDR2 YFSETQ. CDR3 protein: CASSSKGQGTYNEQFF. For the CDR3, the DNA is TGCGCCAGCAGCAGTAAAGGACAGGGAACCTACAATGAGCAGTTCTTC.

The chain combines TRBV6-6 with TRBJ2-5, with 7 nucleotides matching TRBD2. The germline V gene encodes CDR1 MNHNY and CDR2 SVGAGI (reference sequence). The CDR3 loop spans 15 amino acids. Unmatched junction bases numbered 12, after V lost 6 bases and J lost 5 bases. The CDR3: CASSQGAGSGETQYF. As DNA, the CDR3 is TGTGCCAGCAGCCAAGGAGCGGGGAGTGGGGAGACCCAGTACTTC.

The rearrangement joins TRBV2 to TRBJ2-3, with 7 nucleotides matching TRBD2. The J segment lost 6 bases and the V segment lost 5 bases, leaving 14 bases of the junction unmatched. CDR1 is SNHLY and CDR2 is FYNNEI in the germline V gene. The CDR3 consists of 16 residues. The CDR3 loop is CASSLRSGAPSDTQYF. CDR3 nucleotide sequence: TGTGCCAGCAGTTTAAGGAGCGGGGCGCCTTCGGATACGCAGTATTTT. The complete variable domain, with remaining parts taken from reference TRBV2 and TRBJ2-3, reads EPEVTQTPSHQVTQMGQEVILRCVPISNHLYFYWYRQILGQKVEFLVSFYNNEISEKSEIFDDQFSVERPDGSNFTLKIRSTKLEDSAMYFCASSLRSGAPSDTQYFGPGTRLTVL.

This chain connects TRBV15 to TRBJ2-6, with no clear D. The CDR3 length is 16 residues. The germline CDR1 and CDR2 sequences are LNHNV and YYDKDF (reference sequence). Trimming cost V 0 bases and J 1 base, with 7 bases left between them. The CDR3 sequence: CATSRDSVSGANVLTF. DNA of the CDR3: TGTGCCACCAGCAGAGACAGCGTATCTGGGGCCAACGTCCTGACTTTC. Full variable domain (missing parts from reference TRBV15 and TRBJ2-6): DAMVIQNPRYQVTQFGKPVTLSCSQTLNHNVMYWYQQKSSQAPKLLFHYYDKDFNNEADTPDNFQSRRPNTSFCFLDIRSPGLGDTAMYLCATSRDSVSGANVLTFGAGSRLTVL.

The V and J genes are TRBV6-1 and TRBJ1-5, with D perhaps matching TRBD1 (5 bases). Trimming removed 0 bases from V and 0 bases from J, with 12 bases in between. The germline V gene has CDR1 MNHNS and CDR2 SASEGT. This CDR3 has 17 residues. The CDR3 loop is CASSEAPGTYSNQPQHF. CDR3 in DNA: TGTGCCAGCAGTGAAGCGCCCGGGACCTATAGCAATCAGCCCCAGCATTTT.

This rearrangement joins TRBV4-3 to TRBJ1-4; 7 bases agree with TRBD1. J was trimmed by 8 bases and V by 1 base; bases with no gene match: 7. This CDR3 is 15 amino acids long. CDR1 is LGHNA, CDR2 YSLEER, per germline. The DNA of the CDR3 is TGCGCCAGCAGCCAAGGAGGGGGCTGGGGAGAAAAACTGTTTTTT. Translating it yields CASSQGGGWGEKLFF.

The CDR3 here is CASSQNVRGEQFF. CDR3 coding DNA: TGTGCCAGCAGCCAAAATGTGAGGGGGGAGCAGTTCTTC. The chain recombines TRBV14 with TRBJ2-1, with D possibly TRBD1 on 6 matching bases. The V gene's germline CDR1 is SGHDN and CDR2 FVKESK. The CDR3 runs 13 residues. Trimming took 2 bases from V and 10 from J, leaving 12 bases between them. The variable domain in full, completed from reference TRBV14 and TRBJ2-1, reads EAGVTQFPSHSVIEKGQTVTLRCDPISGHDNLYWYRRVMGKEIKFLLHFVKESKQDESGMPNNRFLAERTGGTYSTLKVQPAELEDSGVYFCASSQNVRGEQFFGPGTRLTVL.

This chain joins TRBV6-6 and TRBJ2-3; 9 nucleotides line up with TRBD1. Germline CDR1 is MNHNY and CDR2 is SVGAGI (reference sequence). CDR3 length: 15 residues. V shed 7 bases and J 1 base; nucleotides not matched to a gene: 6. The CDR3 DNA follows: TGTGCCAGCACCGACCGGGACAGGGGCACAGATACGCAGTATTTT. The encoded protein is CASTDRDRGTDTQYF.

V usage is TRBV18 and J usage is TRBJ2-5; D is perhaps TRBD1 (6 bases). This CDR3 is 14 amino acids long. Germline CDR1 reads KGHSH; CDR2 reads LQKENI. The V gene lost 1 base and the J gene lost 2 bases, with 8 bases spanning the gap. Written as DNA, the CDR3 is TGTGCCAGCTCACCACAGAGGGGGCAAGAGACCCAGTACTTC. It yields the protein CASSPQRGQETQYF.

V is TRBV5-1 and J is TRBJ1-2; possibly TRBD1 for D (6 bases). Germline V gene data show CDR1 as SGHRS and CDR2 as YFSETQ. The CDR3 extends over 15 amino acids. V was shortened by 4 bases and J by 2 bases, with 15 bases between the two germline ends. The CDR3 nucleotides read TGCGCCAGCAGCCAGGGACAAACATTCAACTATGGCTACACCTTC. Translation gives CASSQGQTFNYGYTF.

This sequence joins TRBV6-4 and TRBJ1-2; 10 bases are shared with TRBD1. Germline V gene sequence: CDR1 MRHNA, CDR2 SNTAGT. This CDR3 has 15 residues. The trim removed 4 bases at V and 8 bases at J, leaving 10 bases unmatched. CDR3 coding DNA: TGTGCCAGCAGTGTCACCGGGACAGGGGTTTACGGCTACACCTTC. It yields the protein CASSVTGTGVYGYTF.

This sequence joins TRBV16 and TRBJ2-6; D is ambiguous. The CDR3 runs 17 residues. Germline V lookup: CDR1 KGHSY, CDR2 FQNENV. The germline V and J ends were trimmed by 5 bases and 5 bases, with 19 bases remaining between them. The CDR3 nucleotides are TGTGCCAGCAGCGATCAAAAGGTACAAAGTCGGGCCAACGTCCTGACTTTC. This sequence encodes CASSDQKVQSRANVLTF. The full variable domain, rest sourced from reference TRBV16 and TRBJ2-6, is GEEVAQTPKHLVRGEGQKAKLYCAPIKGHSYVFWYQQVLKNEFKFLISFQNENVFDETGMPKERFSAKCLPNSPCSLEIQATKLEDSAVYFCASSDQKVQSRANVLTFGAGSRLTVL.

The chain joins TRBV15 to TRBJ1-2; possible D gene TRBD1, 5 bases. Germline CDR1 reads LNHNV; CDR2 reads YYDKDF (reference sequence). Trimming took off 0 bases at V and 6 bases at J, with 11 bases between the two ends. This CDR3 spans 14 amino acids. The CDR3 reads CATSREAGWDGYTF. In DNA, the CDR3 is TGTGCCACCAGCAGAGAAGCAGGGTGGGATGGCTACACCTTC.

Here the CDR3 reads CAWSAGGANAQYF. The CDR3 DNA is TGTGCCTGGAGTGCTGGGGGGGCTAACGCGCAGTATTTT. V usage is TRBV30 and J usage is TRBJ2-3; possible D gene TRBD2, 7 bases. Germline V gives CDR1 GTSNPN, CDR2 SVGIG (reference sequence). The CDR3 consists of 13 residues. V gave up 1 base and J gave up 10 bases, with 15 bases separating them.

V and J are TRBV7-6 and TRBJ2-7, with TRBD2 matching over 12 bases. The V gene end was trimmed by 4 bases and the J gene end by 3 bases; junction bases not matched to a gene: 4. The CDR3 extends over 15 amino acids. Germline lookup yields CDR1 SGHVS and CDR2 FNYEAQ. The CDR3: CASSSSSGGDYEQYF. The CDR3 bases are TGTGCCAGCAGCTCGTCTAGCGGGGGGGACTACGAGCAGTACTTC.

The rearrangement uses TRBV9 and TRBJ2-3; TRBD1 matches at 8 bases. The V gene end was trimmed by 1 base and the J gene end by 0 bases; junction bases not matched to a gene: 10. CDR3 length equals 18 residues. The V gene's germline CDR1 is SGDLS and CDR2 YYNGEE. In DNA form, the CDR3 reads TGTGCCAGCAGCGTATCCTCCATCTGGACAGGGAGCACAGATACGCAGTATTTT. Its translation is CASSVSSIWTGSTDTQYF.

This chain links TRBV4-1 with TRBJ1-2; the match to TRBD1 covers 7 bases. V was clipped by 0 bases and J by 2 bases; unmatched bases: 3. Germline V gives CDR1 MGHRA, CDR2 YSYEKL. This CDR3 spans 15 amino acids. The CDR3, as DNA: TGCGCCAGCAGCCAAGATGAACAGGGGAACTATGGCTACACCTTC. It codes for CASSQDEQGNYGYTF.

The chain combines TRBV6-1 with TRBJ2-4; possibly TRBD1 for D (5 bases). The V and J ends lost 10 bases and 3 bases respectively, with 13 bases between them. Germline CDR1 is MNHNS and CDR2 is SASEGT. This CDR3 has 13 amino acids. The CDR3 DNA is TGTGCCACCACAGGATCGGGCAAAAACATTCAGTACTTC. Its protein is CATTGSGKNIQYF.

The chain links TRBV6-5 to TRBJ2-7; possibly TRBD1 for D (8 bases). The V gene's germline CDR1 is MNHEY and CDR2 SVGAGI. V lost 9 bases and J lost 6, with 15 bases in between. CDR3 length: 12 amino acids. The CDR3 DNA follows: TGTGCCAGTGGGAGGGACAGGAGCGAGCAGTACTTC. It translates to CASGRDRSEQYF.

The rearrangement links TRBV6-6 to TRBJ1-1; tentatively, D is TRBD1 (5 bases). CDR3 length: 14 residues. V lost 0 bases and J lost 7, with 12 bases in between. Germline loops: CDR1 MNHNY, CDR2 SVGAGI (reference sequence). The CDR3 bases are TGTGCCAGCAGTTACTCCGGGACTCGGGGTGAAGCTTTCTTT. Its protein is CASSYSGTRGEAFF.

The V gene is TRBV13, the J gene TRBJ2-7, with 9 bases lining up with TRBD2. The CDR3 has 14 residues. Germline CDR1 is PRHDT and CDR2 is FYEKMQ (reference sequence). J gave up 2 bases and V 5 bases, and 4 bases lay outside the gene matches. The CDR3 DNA sequence: TGTGCCAGCAGCCCCTTAGCGGGAGCCTACGAGCAGTACTTC. Translated, it gives CASSPLAGAYEQYF.

The genes are TRBV5-4 and TRBJ2-7, with 8 bases identical to TRBD1. Looked up from germline, CDR1 is SGHNT and CDR2 is YYREEE (reference sequence). The CDR3 extends over 19 amino acids. The V segment lost 4 bases and the J segment 3 bases; nucleotides outside the gene matches: 21. The CDR3 DNA sequence: TGTGCCAGCAGCCCTGGGGGCCAGGGGGCGCGTGGGCTTAACTACGAGCAGTACTTC. Residues: CASSPGGQGARGLNYEQYF.

The chain carries TRBV4-3 and TRBJ1-1; D unresolved. The CDR3 contains 13 residues. Trimming took off 1 base at V and 3 bases at J, with 6 bases between the two ends. The V gene's germline CDR1 is LGHNA and CDR2 YSLEER. CDR3: CASSQVQYTEAFF. CDR3 sequence (DNA): TGCGCCAGCAGCCAAGTACAGTACACTGAAGCTTTCTTT.